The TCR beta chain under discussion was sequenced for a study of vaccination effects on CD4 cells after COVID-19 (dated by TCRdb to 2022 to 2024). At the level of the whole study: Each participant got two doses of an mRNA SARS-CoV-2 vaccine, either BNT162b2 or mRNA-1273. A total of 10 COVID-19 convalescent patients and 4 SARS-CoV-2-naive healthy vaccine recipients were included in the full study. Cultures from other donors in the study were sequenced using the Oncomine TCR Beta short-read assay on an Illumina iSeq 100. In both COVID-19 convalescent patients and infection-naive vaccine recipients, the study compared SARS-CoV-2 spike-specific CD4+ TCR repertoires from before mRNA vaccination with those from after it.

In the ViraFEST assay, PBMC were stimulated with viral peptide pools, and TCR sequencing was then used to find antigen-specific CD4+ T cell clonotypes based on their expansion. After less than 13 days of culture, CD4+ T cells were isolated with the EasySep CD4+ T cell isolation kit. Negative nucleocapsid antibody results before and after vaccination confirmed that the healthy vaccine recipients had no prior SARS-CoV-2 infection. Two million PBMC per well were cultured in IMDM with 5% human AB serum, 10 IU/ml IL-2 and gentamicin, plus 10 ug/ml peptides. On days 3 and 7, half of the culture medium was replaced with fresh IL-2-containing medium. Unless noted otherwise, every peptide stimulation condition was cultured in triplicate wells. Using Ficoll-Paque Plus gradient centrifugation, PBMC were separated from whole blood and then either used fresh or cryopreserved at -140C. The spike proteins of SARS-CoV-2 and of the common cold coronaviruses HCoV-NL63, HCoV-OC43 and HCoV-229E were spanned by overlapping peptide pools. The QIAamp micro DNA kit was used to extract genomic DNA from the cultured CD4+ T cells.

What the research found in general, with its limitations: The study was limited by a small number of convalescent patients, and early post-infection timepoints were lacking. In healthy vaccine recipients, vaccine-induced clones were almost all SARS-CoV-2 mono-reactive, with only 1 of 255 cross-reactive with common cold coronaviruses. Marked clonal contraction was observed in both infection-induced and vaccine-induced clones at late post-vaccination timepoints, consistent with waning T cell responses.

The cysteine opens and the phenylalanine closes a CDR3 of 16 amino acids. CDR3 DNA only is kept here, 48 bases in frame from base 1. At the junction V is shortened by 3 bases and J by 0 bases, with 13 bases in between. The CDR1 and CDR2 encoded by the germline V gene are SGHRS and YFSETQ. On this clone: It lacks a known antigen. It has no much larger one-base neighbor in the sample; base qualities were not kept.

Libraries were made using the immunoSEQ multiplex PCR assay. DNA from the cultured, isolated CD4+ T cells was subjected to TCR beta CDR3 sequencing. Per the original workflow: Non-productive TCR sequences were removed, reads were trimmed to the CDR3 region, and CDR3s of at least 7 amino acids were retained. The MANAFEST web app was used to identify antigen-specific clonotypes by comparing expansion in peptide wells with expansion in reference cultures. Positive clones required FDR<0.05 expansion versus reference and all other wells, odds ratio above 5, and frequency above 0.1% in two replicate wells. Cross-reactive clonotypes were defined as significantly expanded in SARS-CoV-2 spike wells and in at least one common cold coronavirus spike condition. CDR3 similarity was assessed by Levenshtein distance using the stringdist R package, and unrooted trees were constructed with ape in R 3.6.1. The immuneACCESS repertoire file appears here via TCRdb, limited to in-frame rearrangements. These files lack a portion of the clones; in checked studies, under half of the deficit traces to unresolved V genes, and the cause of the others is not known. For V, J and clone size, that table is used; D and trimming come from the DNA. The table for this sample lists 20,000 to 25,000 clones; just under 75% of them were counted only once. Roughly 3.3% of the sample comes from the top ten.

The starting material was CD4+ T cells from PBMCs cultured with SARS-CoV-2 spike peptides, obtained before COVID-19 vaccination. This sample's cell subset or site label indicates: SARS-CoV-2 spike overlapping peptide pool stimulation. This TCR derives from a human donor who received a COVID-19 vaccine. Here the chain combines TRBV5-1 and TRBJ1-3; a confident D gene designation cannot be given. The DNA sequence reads TGCGCCAGCAGCTCTGGCCTCCCCGGCTCTGGAAACACCATATATTTT. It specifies CASSSGLPGSGNTIYF.